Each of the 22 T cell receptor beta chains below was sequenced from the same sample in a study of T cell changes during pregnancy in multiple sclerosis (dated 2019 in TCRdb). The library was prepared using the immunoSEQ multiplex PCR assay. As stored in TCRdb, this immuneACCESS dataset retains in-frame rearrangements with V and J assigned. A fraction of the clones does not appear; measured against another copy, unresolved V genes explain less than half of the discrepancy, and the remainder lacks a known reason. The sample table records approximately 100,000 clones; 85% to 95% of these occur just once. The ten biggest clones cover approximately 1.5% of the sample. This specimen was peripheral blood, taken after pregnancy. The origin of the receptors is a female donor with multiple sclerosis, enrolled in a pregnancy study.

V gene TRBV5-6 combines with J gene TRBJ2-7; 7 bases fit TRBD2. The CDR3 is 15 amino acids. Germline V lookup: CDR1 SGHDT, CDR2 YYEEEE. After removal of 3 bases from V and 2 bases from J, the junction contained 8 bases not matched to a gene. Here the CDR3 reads CASSSGGAGAYEQYF. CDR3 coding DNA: TGTGCCAGCAGCTCGGGGGGAGCAGGAGCCTACGAGCAGTACTTC.

Here the CDR3 DNA reads TGTGCCAGCAGTTTGACAACGGCAAATTTAGCTTTCTTT. Protein: CASSLTTANLAFF. The V gene is TRBV27, the J gene TRBJ1-1; D remains unclear. The CDR3 sequence is 13 residues long. Germline CDR1 reads MNHEY; CDR2 reads SMNVEV (reference sequence). The V end was cut by 3 bases, the J end by 10 bases, with 15 bases between.

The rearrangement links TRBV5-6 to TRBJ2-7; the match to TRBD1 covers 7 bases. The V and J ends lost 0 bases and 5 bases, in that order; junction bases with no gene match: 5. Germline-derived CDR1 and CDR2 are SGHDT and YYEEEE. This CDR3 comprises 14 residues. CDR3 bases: TGTGCCAGCAGCTTGGGGCAGGGGGTAAACGAGCAGTACTTC. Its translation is CASSLGQGVNEQYF. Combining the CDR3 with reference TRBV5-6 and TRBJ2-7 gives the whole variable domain DAGVTQSPTHLIKTRGQQVTLRCSPKSGHDTVSWYQQALGQGPQFIFQYYEEEERQRGNFPDRFSGHQFPNYSSELNVNALLLGDSALYLCASSLGQGVNEQYFGPGTRLTVT.

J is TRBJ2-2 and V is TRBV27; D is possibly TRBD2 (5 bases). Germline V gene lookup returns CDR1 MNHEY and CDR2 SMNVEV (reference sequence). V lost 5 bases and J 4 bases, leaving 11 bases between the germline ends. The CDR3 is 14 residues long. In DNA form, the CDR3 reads TGTGCCAGCAGTCCGGACTGGAGCACCGGGGAGCTGTTTTTT. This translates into CASSPDWSTGELFF.

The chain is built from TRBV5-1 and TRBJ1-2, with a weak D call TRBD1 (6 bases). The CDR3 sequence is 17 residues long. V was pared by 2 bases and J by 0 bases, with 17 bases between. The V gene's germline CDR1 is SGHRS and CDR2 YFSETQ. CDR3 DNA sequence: TGCGCCAGCAGCTTTTTGACAGGTGCCTTTCCTAACTATGGCTACACCTTC. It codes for CASSFLTGAFPNYGYTF.

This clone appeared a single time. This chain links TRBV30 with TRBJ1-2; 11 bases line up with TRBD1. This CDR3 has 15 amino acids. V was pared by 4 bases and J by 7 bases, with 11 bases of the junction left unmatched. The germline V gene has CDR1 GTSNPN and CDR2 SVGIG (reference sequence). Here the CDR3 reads CAWNPIGQGALGYTF. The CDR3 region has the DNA TGTGCCTGGAATCCCATTGGACAGGGGGCTCTTGGCTACACCTTC.

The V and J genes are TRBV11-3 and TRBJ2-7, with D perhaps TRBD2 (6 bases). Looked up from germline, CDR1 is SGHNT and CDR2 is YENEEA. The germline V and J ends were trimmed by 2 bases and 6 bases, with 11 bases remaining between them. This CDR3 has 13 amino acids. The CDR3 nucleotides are TGTGCCAGCAGCTTAATGCAGGGACTCGAGCAGTACTTC. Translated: CASSLMQGLEQYF.

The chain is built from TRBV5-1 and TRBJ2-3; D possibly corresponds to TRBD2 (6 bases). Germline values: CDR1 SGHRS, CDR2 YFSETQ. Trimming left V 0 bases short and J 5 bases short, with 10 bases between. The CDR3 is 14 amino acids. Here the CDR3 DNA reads TGCGCCAGCAGCTTGGGACTAGAGGGAGATACGCAGTATTTT. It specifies CASSLGLEGDTQYF. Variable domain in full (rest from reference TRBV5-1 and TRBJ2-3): KAGVTQTPRYLIKTRGQQVTLSCSPISGHRSVSWYQQTPGQGLQFLFEYFSETQRNKGNFPGRFSGRQFSNSRSEMNVSTLELGDSALYLCASSLGLEGDTQYFGPGTRLTVL.

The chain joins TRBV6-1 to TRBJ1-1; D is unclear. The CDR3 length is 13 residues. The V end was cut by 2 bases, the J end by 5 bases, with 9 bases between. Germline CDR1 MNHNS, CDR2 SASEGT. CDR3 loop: CASSEFSGTEAFF. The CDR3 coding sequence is TGTGCCAGCAGTGAATTTTCGGGAACTGAAGCTTTCTTT.

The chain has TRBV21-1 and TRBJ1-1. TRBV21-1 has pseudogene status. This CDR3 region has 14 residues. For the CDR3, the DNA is TGTGCCAGCAGCAAAGGACTATTGAACACTGAAGCTTTCTTT. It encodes CASSKGLLNTEAFF.

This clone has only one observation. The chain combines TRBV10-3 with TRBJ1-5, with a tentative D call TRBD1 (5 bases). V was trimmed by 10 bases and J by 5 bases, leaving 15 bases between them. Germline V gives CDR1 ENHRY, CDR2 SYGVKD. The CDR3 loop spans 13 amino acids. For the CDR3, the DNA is TGTGCCACCTCTTCGACAGTGGATCAGCCCCAGCATTTT. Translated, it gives CATSSTVDQPQHF.

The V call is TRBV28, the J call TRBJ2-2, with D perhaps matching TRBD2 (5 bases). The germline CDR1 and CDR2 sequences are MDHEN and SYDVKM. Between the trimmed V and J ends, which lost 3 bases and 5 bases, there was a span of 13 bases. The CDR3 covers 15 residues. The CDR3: CASSFLVRGTGELFF. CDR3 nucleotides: TGTGCCAGCAGTTTTTTGGTTCGGGGTACCGGGGAGCTGTTTTTT.

CDR3 residues: CASSLFFSGANVLTF. The CDR3 DNA sequence: TGTGCCAGCAGCTTGTTCTTCTCTGGGGCCAACGTCCTGACTTTC. This chain links TRBV5-6 with TRBJ2-6, with D unresolved. Germline CDR1 is SGHDT and CDR2 is YYEEEE. Trimming took off 1 base at V and 0 bases at J, with 5 bases between the two ends. The CDR3 is 15 residues long. The full variable domain, rest sourced from reference TRBV5-6 and TRBJ2-6, is DAGVTQSPTHLIKTRGQQVTLRCSPKSGHDTVSWYQQALGQGPQFIFQYYEEEERQRGNFPDRFSGHQFPNYSSELNVNALLLGDSALYLCASSLFFSGANVLTFGAGSRLTVL.

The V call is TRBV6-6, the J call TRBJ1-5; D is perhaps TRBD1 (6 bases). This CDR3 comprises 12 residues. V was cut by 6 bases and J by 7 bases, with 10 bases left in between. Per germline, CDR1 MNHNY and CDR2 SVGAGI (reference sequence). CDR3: CASSQGNQPQHF. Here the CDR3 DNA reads TGTGCCAGCAGCCAGGGGAACCAGCCCCAGCATTTT.

The CDR3 region is CASSALGEQYF. CDR3 DNA: TGTGCCAGCAGTGCACTCGGCGAGCAGTACTTC. The gene calls are TRBV2 and TRBJ2-7; D uncertain. V was cut by 4 bases and J by 6 bases, with 7 bases left in between. CDR3 size: 11 residues. CDR1 and CDR2 from the germline V gene are SNHLY and FYNNEI.

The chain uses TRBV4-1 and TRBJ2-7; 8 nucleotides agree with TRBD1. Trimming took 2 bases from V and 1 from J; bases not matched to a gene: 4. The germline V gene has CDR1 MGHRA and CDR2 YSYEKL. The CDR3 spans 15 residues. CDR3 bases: TGCGCCAGCAGCCAATGGACAGGGAGTTCCTACGAGCAGTACTTC. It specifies CASSQWTGSSYEQYF.

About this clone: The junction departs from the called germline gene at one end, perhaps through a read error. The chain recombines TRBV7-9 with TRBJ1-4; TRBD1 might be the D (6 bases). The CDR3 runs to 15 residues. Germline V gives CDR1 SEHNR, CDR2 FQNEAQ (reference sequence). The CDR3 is CASTLGAGVNEKLFF. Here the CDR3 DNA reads TGTGCCAGCACCTTAGGGGCAGGGGTAAATGAAAAACTGTTTTTT.

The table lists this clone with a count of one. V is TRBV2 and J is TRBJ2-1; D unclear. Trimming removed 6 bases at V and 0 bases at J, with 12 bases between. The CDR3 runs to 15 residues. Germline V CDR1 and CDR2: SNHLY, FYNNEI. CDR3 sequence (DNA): TGTGCCAGCAGGGATAGAGGAAGCTCCTACAATGAGCAGTTCTTC. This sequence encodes CASRDRGSSYNEQFF.

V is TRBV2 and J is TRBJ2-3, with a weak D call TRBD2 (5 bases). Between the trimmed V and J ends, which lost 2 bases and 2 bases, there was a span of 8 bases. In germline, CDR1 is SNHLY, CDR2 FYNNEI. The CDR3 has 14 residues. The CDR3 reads CASSELAPTDTQYF. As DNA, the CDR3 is TGTGCCAGCAGTGAACTAGCACCCACAGATACGCAGTATTTT.

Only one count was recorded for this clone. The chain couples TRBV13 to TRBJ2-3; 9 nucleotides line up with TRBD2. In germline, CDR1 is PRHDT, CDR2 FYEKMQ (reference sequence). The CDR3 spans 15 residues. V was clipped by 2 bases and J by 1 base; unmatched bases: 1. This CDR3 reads CASSLPSGGTDTQYF. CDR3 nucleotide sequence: TGTGCCAGCAGCTTACCTAGCGGGGGCACAGATACGCAGTATTTT.

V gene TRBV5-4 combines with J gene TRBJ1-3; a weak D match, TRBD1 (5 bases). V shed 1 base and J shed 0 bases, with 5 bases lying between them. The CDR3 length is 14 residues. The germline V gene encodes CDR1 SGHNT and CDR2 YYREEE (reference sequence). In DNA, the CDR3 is TGTGCCAGCAGCTTGCAGGGCTCTGGAAACACCATATATTTT. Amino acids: CASSLQGSGNTIYF.

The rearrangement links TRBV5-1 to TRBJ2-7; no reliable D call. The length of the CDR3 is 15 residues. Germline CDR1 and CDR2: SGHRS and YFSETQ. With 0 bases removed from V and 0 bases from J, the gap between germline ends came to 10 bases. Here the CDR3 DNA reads TGCGCCAGCAGCTTGGACGGTCGAGTCTCCTACGAGCAGTACTTC. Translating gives CASSLDGRVSYEQYF. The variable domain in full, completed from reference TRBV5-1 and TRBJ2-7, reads KAGVTQTPRYLIKTRGQQVTLSCSPISGHRSVSWYQQTPGQGLQFLFEYFSETQRNKGNFPGRFSGRQFSNSRSEMNVSTLELGDSALYLCASSLDGRVSYEQYFGPGTRLTVT.